These 4 T cell receptor beta chains originate from one sample sequenced in a study of chemoradiotherapy in HPV16-positive cancers. Measured with immunoSEQ multiplex PCR; TCRdb has only the in-frame clones, and not every one. The repertoire holds about 34,000 clones, approximately 92% seen once, with roughly 3.9% in the top ten. The sequencing here drew on blood, taken from a patient who underwent chemoradiotherapy. The source is a human donor with HPV-associated anogenital cancer.

The rearrangement joins TRBV12-2 to TRBJ1-6. TRBV12-2 represents a pseudogene. This CDR3 has 14 residues. Written as DNA, the CDR3 is TGTGCAAGTCGCTTACAAGGGCATAATTCACCCCTCCACTTT. As protein: CASRLQGHNSPLHF.

The sample holds a few counts of this clone. The CDR3 DNA sequence: TGTGCCAGCAGCCCAGTACAGAGCTATAATTCACCCCTCCACTTT. It translates to CASSPVQSYNSPLHF. V gene TRBV14 combines with J gene TRBJ1-6, with D unresolved. Trimming shortened V by 4 bases and J by 3 bases, and 10 bases separated the two germline ends. Germline CDR1 is SGHDN and CDR2 is FVKESK. The CDR3 is 15 residues long.

The genes are TRBV18 and TRBJ2-5; D remains ambiguous. Trimming stripped 3 bases from V and 5 bases from J, with 10 bases between. Germline values: CDR1 KGHSH, CDR2 LQKENI. The CDR3 contains 13 residues. The CDR3, as DNA: TGTGCCAGCTCACCGAGACAAGGGGAGACCCAGTACTTC. This gives the protein CASSPRQGETQYF.

The chain has TRBV7-2 and TRBJ2-3; D gene uncertain. V was clipped by 8 bases and J by 5 bases, with 8 bases between them. This CDR3 spans 11 amino acids. Germline V lookup: CDR1 SGHTA, CDR2 FQGNSA. Here the CDR3 reads CASAPRDTQYF. DNA of the CDR3: TGTGCCAGCGCCCCCCGAGATACGCAGTATTTT. Full variable domain (rest looked up from reference TRBV7-2 and TRBJ2-3): GAGVSQSPSNKVTEKGKDVELRCDPISGHTALYWYRQSLGQGLEFLIYFQGNSAPDKSGLPSDRFSAERTGGSVSTLTIQRTQQEDSAVYLCASAPRDTQYFGPGTRLTVL.